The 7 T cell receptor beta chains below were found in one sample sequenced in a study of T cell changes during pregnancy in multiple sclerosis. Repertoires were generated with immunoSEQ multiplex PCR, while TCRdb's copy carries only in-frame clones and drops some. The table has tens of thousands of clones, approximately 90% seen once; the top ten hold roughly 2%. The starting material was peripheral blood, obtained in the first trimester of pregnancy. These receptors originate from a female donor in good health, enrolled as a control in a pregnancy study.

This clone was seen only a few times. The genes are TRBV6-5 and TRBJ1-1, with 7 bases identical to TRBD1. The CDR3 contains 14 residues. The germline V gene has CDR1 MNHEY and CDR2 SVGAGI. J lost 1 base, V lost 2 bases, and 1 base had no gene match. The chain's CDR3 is CASSYGQANTEAFF. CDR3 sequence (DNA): TGTGCCAGCAGTTACGGACAGGCGAACACTGAAGCTTTCTTT.

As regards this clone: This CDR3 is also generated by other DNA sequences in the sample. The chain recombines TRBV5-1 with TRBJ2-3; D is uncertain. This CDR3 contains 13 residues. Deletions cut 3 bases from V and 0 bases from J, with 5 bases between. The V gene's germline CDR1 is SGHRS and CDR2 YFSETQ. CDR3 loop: CASSSSSTDTQYF. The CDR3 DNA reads TGCGCCAGCAGCTCTTCTAGCACAGATACGCAGTATTTT.

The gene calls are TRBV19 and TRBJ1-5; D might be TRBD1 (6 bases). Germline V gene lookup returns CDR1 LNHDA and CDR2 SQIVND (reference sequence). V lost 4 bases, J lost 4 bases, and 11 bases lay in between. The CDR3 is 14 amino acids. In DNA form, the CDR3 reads TGTGCCAGTAGTACCTGGACAGCTAATCAGCCCCAGCATTTT. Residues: CASSTWTANQPQHF.

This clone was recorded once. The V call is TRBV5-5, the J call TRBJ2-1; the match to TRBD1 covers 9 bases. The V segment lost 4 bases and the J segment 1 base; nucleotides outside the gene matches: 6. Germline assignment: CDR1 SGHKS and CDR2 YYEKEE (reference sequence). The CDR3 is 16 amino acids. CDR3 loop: CASSLGTGRSYNEQFF. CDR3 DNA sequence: TGTGCCAGCAGCCTCGGGACAGGGCGATCCTACAATGAGCAGTTCTTC.

CDR3 sequence (DNA): TGTGCCACCAGCAGATCACCCAAGGGAGCCTACGAGCAGTACTTC. This encodes CATSRSPKGAYEQYF. The chain links TRBV15 to TRBJ2-7, with a possible D match to TRBD2 (5 bases). V was cut by 2 bases and J by 2 bases, with 13 bases left in between. The germline V gene encodes CDR1 LNHNV and CDR2 YYDKDF (reference sequence). This CDR3 contains 15 residues.

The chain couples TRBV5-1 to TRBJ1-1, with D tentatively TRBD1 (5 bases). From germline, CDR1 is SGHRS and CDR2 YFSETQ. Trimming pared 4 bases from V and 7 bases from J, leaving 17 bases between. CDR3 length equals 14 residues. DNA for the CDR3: TGCGCCAGCAGCCCAGAACCGACAGAGTTTGAAGCTTTCTTT. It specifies CASSPEPTEFEAFF.

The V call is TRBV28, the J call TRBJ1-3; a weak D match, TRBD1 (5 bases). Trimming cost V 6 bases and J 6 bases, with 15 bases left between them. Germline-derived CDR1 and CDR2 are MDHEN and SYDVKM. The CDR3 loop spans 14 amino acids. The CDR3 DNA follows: TGTGCCAGCAGCCCCCCGCAGGGAATAAACACCATATATTTT. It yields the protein CASSPPQGINTIYF.